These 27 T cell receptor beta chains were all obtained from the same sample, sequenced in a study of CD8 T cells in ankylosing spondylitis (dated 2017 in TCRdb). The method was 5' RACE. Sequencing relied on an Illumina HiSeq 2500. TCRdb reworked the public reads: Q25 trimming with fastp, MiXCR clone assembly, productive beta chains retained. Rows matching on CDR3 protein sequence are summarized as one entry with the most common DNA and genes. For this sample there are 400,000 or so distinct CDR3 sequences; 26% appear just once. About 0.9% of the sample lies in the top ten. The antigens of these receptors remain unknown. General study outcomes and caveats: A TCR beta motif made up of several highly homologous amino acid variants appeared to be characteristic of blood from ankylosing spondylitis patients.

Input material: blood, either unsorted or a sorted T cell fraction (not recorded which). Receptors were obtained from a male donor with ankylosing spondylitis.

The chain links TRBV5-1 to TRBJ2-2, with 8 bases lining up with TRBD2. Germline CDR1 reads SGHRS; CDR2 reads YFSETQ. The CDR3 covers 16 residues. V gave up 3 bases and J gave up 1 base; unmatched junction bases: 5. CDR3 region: CASSSRAGGNTGELFF. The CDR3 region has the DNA TGCGCCAGCAGCTCCCGGGCGGGAGGGAACACCGGGGAGCTGTTTTTT.

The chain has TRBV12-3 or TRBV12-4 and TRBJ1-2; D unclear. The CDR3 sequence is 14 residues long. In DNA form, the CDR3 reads TGTGCTATTCGCCGACGAGCGGACAACTATGGCTACACCTTC. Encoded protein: CAIRRRADNYGYTF.

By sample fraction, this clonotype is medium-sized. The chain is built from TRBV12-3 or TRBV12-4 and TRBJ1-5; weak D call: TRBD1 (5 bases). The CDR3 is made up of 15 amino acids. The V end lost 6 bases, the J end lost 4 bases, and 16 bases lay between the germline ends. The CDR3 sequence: CASRPREGMNQPQHF. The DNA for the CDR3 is TGTGCCAGCAGACCCCGGGAGGGGATGAATCAGCCCCAGCATTTT.

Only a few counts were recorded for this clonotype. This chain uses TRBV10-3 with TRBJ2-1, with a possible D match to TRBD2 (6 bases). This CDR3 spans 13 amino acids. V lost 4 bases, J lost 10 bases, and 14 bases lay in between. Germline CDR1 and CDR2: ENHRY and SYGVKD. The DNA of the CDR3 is TGTGCCATCAGTGGGGACTCAGCCGCGGAGCAGTTCTTC. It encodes CAISGDSAAEQFF.

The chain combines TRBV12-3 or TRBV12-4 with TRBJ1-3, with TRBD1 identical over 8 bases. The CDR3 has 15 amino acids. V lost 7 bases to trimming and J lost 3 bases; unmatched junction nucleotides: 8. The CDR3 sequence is CASTYGQGRGNTIYF. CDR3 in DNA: TGTGCCAGCACCTACGGACAGGGTCGTGGAAACACCATATATTTT.

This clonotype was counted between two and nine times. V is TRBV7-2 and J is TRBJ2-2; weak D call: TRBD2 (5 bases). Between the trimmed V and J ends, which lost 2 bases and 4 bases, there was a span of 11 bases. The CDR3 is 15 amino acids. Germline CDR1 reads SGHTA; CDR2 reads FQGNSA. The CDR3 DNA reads TGTGCCAGCAGCTTAAGAGGGCCGGGCACCGGGGAGCTGTTTTTT. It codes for CASSLRGPGTGELFF.

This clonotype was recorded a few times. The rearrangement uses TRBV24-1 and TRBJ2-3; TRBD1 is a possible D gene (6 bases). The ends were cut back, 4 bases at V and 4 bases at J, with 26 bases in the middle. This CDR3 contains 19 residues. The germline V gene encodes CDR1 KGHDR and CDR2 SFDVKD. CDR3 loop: CATSETPGHPTTLPDTQYF. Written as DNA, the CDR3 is TGTGCCACCAGTGAAACACCGGGACACCCTACTACCTTGCCAGATACGCAGTATTTT.

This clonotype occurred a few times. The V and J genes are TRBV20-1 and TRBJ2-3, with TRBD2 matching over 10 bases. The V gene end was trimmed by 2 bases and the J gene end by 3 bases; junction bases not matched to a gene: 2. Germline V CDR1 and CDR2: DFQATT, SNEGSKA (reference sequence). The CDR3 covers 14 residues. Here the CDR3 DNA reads TGCAGTGCTAGACTAGCGGGAGTGACAGATACGCAGTATTTT. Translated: CSARLAGVTDTQYF.

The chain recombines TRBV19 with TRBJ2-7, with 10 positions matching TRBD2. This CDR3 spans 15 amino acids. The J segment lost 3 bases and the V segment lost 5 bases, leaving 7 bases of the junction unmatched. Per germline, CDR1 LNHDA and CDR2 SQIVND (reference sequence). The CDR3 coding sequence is TGTGCCAGTAGTCCAAGGACTAGCGGAGTCTACGAGCAGTACTTC. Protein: CASSPRTSGVYEQYF. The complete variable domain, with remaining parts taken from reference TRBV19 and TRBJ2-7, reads DGGITQSPKYLFRKEGQNVTLSCEQNLNHDAMYWYRQDPGQGLRLIYYSQIVNDFQKGDIAEGYSVSREKKESFPLTVTSAQKNPTAFYLCASSPRTSGVYEQYFGPGTRLTVT.

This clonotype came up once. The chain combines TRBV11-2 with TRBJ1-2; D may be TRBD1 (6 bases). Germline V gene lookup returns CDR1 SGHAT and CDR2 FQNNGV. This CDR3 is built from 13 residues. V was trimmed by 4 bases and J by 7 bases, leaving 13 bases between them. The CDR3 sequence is CASSSQGPAGYTF. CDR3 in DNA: TGTGCCAGCAGCTCCCAGGGGCCGGCTGGCTACACCTTC.

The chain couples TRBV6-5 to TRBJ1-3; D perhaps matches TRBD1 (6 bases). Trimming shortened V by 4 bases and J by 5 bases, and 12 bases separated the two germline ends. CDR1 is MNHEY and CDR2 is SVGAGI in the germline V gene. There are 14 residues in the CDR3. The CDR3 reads CASSSGQNRNTIYF. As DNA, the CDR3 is TGTGCCAGCAGTTCTGGACAGAATCGAAACACCATATATTTT.

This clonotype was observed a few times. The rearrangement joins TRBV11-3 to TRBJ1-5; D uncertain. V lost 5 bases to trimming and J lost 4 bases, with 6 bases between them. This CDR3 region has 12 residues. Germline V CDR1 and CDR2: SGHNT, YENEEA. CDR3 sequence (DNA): TGTGCCAGCAGCCAGACGAATCAGCCCCAGCATTTT. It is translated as CASSQTNQPQHF.

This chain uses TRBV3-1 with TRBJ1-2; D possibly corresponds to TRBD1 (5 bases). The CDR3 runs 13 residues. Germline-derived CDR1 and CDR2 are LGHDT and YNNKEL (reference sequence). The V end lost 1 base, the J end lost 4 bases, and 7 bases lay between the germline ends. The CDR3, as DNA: TGTGCCAGCAGCCAAGGACAGTCCTATGGCTACACCTTC. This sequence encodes CASSQGQSYGYTF.

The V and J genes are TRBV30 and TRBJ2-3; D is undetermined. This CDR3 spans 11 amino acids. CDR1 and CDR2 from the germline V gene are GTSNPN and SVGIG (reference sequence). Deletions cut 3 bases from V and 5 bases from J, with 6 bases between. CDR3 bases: TGTGCCTGGAGCCCGATAGATACGCAGTATTTT. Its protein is CAWSPIDTQYF. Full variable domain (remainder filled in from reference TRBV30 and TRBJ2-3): SQTIHQWPATLVQPVGSPLSLECTVEGTSNPNLYWYRQAAGRGLQLLFYSVGIGQISSEVPQNLSASRPQDRQFILSSKKLLLSDSGFYLCAWSPIDTQYFGPGTRLTVL.

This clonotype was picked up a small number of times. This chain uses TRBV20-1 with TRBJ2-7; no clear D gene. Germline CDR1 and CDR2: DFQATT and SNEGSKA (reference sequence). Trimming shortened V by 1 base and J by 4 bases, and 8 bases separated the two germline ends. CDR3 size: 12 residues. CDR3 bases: TGCAGTGCTAGAGTCTTTGTTTACGAGCAGTACGTC. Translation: CSARVFVYEQYV.

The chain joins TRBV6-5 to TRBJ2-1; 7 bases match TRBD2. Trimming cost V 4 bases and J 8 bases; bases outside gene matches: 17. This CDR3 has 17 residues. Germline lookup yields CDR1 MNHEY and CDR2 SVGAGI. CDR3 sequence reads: CASSSPEGAGIPYEQFF. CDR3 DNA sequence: TGTGCCAGCAGTTCCCCCGAGGGAGCGGGAATTCCATATGAGCAGTTCTTC.

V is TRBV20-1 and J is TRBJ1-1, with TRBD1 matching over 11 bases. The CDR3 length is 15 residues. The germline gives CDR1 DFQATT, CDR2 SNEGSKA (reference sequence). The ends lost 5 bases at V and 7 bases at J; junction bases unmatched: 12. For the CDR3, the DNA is TGCAGTGCTCCCGGGACAGGGGGAAATTATGGTGAAGCTTTCTTT. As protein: CSAPGTGGNYGEAFF.

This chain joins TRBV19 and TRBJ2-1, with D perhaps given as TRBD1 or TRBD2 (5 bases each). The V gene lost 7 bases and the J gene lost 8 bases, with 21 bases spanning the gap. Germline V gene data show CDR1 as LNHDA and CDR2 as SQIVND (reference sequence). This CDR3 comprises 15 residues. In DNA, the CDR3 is TGTGCCAGTAAGGGGATGTCCCCGGGATCGGATGAGCAGTTCTTC. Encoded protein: CASKGMSPGSDEQFF.

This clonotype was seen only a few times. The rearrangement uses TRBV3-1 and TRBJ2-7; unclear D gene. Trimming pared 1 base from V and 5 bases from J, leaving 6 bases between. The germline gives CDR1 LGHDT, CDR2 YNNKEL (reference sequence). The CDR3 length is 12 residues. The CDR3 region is CASSQAPHEQYF. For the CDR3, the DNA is TGTGCCAGCAGCCAAGCCCCCCACGAGCAGTACTTC.

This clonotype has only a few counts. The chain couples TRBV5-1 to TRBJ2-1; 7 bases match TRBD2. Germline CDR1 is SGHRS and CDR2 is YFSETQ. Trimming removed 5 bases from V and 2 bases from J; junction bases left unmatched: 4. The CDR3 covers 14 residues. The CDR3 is CASRGGRTYNEQFF. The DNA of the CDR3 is TGCGCCAGCAGGGGGGGGAGGACCTACAATGAGCAGTTCTTC.

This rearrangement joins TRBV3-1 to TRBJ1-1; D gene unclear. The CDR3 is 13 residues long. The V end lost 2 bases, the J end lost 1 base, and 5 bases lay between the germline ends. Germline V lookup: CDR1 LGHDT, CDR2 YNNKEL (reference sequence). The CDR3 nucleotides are TGTGCCAGCAGCCAAAGAAGGAACACTGAAGCTTTCTTT. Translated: CASSQRRNTEAFF.

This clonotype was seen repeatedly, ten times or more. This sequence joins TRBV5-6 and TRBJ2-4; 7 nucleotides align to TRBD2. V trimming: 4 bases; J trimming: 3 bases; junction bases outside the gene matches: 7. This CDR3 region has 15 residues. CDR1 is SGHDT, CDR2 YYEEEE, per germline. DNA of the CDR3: TGTGCCAGCAGCAATCCCCGGGACTACAAAAACATTCAGTACTTC. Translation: CASSNPRDYKNIQYF.

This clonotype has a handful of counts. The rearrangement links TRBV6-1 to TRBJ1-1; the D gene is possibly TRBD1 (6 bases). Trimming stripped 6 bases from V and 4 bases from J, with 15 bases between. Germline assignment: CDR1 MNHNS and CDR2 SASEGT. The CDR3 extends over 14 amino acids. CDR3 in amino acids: CASRRGGESTEAFF. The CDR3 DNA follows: TGTGCCAGCAGGAGGGGGGGCGAGAGCACTGAAGCTTTCTTT.

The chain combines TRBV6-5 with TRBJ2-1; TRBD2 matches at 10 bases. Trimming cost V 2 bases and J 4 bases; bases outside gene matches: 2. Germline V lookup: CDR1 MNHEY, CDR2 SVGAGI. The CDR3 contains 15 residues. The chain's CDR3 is CASSYASGSYNEQFF. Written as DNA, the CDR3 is TGTGCCAGCAGTTACGCTAGCGGGAGTTACAATGAGCAGTTCTTC.

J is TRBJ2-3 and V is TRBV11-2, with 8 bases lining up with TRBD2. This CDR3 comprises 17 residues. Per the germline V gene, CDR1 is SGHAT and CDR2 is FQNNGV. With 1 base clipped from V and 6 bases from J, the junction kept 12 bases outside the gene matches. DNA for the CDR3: TGTGCCAGCAGCTTAGCCAGACTAGCGACCCTAAGGGATACGCAGTATTTT. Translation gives CASSLARLATLRDTQYF.

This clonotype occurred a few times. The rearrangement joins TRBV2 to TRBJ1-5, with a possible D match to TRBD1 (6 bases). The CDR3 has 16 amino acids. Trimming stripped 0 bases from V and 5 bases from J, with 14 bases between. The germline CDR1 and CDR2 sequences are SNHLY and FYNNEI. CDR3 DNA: TGTGCCAGCAGTGAAGCGGGGGGGCAGGTGGATCAGCCCCAGCATTTT. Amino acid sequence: CASSEAGGQVDQPQHF.

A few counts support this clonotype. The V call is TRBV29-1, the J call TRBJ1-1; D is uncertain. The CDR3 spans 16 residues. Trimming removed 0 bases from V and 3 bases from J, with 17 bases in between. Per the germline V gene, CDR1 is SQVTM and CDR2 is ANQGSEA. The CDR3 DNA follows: TGCAGCGTTGAAGAAAAGGGCTGGTTTGCGTACACTGAAGCTTTCTTT. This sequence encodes CSVEEKGWFAYTEAFF.